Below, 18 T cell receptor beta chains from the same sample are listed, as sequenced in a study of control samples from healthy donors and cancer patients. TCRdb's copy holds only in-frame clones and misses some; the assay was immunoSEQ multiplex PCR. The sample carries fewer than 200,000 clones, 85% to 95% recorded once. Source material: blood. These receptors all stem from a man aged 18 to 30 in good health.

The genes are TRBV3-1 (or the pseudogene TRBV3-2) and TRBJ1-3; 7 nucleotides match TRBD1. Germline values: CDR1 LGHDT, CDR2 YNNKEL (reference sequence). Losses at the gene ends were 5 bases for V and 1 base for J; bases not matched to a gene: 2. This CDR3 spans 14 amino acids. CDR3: CASSSDRSGNTIYF. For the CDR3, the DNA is TGTGCCAGCAGCTCGGACAGGTCTGGAAACACCATATATTTT.

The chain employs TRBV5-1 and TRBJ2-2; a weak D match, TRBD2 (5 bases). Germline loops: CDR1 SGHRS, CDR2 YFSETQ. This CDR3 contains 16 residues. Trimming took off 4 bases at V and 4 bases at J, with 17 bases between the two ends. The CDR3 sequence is CASSPAPGRGTGELFF. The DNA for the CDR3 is TGCGCCAGCAGCCCCGCCCCCGGCCGGGGCACCGGGGAGCTGTTTTTT.

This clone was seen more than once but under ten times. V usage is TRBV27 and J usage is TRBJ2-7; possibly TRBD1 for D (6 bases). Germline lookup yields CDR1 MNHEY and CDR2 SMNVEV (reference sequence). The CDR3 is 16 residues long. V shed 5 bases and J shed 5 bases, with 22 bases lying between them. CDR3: CASSTLQTGKGDEQYF. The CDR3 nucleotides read TGTGCCAGCAGTACCCTGCAAACAGGGAAAGGCGACGAGCAGTACTTC.

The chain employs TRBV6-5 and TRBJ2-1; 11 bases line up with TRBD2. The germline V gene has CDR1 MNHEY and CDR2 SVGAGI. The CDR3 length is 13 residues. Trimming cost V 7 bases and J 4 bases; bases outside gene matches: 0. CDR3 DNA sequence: TGTGCCAGCACTAGCGGGGGGTACAATGAGCAGTTCTTC. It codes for CASTSGGYNEQFF.

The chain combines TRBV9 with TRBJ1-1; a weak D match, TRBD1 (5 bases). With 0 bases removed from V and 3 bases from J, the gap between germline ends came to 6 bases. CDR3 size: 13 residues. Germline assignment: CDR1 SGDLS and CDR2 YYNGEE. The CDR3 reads CASSVDRYTEAFF. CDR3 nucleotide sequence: TGTGCCAGCAGCGTAGACAGGTACACTGAAGCTTTCTTT.

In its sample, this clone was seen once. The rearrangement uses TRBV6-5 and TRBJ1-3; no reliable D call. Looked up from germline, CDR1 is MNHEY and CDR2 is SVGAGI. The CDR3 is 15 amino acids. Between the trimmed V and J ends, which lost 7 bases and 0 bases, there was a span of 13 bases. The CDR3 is CASILRHNSGNTIYF. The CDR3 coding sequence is TGTGCCAGCATACTACGACACAACTCTGGAAACACCATATATTTT.

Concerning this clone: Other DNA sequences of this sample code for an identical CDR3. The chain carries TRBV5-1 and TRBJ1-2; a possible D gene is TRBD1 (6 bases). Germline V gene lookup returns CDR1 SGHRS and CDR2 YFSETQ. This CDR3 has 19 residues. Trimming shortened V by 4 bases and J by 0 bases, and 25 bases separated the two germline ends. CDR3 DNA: TGCGCCAGCAGCCCCCGCTTCCCCTTGACAGGAGCAACTAACTATGGCTACACCTTC. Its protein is CASSPRFPLTGATNYGYTF.

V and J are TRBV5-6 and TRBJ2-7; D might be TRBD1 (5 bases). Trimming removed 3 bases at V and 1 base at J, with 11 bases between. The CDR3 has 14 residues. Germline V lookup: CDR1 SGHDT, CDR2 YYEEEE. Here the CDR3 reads CASSSRTRSYEQYF. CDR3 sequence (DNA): TGTGCCAGCAGCTCTCGGACACGTTCCTACGAGCAGTACTTC. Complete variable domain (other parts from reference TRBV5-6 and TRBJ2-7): DAGVTQSPTHLIKTRGQQVTLRCSPKSGHDTVSWYQQALGQGPQFIFQYYEEEERQRGNFPDRFSGHQFPNYSSELNVNALLLGDSALYLCASSSRTRSYEQYFGPGTRLTVT.

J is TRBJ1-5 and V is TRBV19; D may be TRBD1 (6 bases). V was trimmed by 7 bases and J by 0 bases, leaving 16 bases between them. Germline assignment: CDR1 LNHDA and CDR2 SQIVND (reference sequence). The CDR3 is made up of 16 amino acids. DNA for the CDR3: TGTGCCAGTAACCTTTGGGACACAAATAGCAATCAGCCCCAGCATTTT. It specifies CASNLWDTNSNQPQHF.

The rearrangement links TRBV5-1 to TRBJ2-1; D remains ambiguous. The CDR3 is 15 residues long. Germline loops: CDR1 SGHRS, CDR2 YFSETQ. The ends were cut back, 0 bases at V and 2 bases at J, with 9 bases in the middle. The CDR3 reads CASSLGQSAYNEQFF. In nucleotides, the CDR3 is TGCGCCAGCAGCTTGGGCCAATCAGCCTACAATGAGCAGTTCTTC. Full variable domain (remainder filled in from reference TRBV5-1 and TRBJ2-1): KAGVTQTPRYLIKTRGQQVTLSCSPISGHRSVSWYQQTPGQGLQFLFEYFSETQRNKGNFPGRFSGRQFSNSRSEMNVSTLELGDSALYLCASSLGQSAYNEQFFGPGTRLTVL.

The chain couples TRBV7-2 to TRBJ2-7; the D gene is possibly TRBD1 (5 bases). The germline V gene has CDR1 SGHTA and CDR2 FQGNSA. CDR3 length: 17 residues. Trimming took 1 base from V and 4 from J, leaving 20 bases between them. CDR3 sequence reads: CASSLGVRLPSGYEQYF. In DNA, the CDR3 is TGTGCCAGCAGCTTAGGGGTCCGGCTCCCATCAGGGTACGAGCAGTACTTC.

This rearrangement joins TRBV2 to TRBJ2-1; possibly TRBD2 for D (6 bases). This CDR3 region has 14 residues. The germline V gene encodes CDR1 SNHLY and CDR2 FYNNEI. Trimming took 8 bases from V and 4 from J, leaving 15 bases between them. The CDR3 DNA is TGTGCCAGCCTTTTAGCGGAACGATACAATGAGCAGTTCTTC. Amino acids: CASLLAERYNEQFF.

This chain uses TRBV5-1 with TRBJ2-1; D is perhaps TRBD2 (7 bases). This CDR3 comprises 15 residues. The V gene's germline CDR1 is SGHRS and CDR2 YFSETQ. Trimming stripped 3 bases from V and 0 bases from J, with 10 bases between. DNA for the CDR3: TGCGCCAGCAGCTGGGGAGGGGGCTCCTACAATGAGCAGTTCTTC. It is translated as CASSWGGGSYNEQFF.

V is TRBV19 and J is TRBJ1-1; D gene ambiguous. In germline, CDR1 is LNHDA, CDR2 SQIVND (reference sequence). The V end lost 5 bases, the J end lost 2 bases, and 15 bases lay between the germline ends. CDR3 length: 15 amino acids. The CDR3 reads CASSFQASLNTEAFF. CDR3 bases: TGTGCCAGTAGTTTTCAGGCTTCTTTAAACACTGAAGCTTTCTTT.

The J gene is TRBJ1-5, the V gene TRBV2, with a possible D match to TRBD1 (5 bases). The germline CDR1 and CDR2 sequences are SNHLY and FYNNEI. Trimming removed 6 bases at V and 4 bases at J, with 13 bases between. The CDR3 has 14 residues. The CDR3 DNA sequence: TGTGCCAGCAGACCCGACAGCCAAAATCAGCCCCAGCATTTT. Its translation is CASRPDSQNQPQHF.

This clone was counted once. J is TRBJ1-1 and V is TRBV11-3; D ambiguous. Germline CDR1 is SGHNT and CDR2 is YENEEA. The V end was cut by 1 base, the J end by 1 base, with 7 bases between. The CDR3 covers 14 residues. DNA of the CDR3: TGTGCCAGCAGCTTAGCAGGAGAGAACACTGAAGCTTTCTTT. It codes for CASSLAGENTEAFF.

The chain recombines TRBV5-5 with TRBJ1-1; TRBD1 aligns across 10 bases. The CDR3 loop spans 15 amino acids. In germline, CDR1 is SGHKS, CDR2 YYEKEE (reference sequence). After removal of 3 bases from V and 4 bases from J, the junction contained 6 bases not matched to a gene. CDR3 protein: CASSSWTGGVTEAFF. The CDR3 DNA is TGTGCCAGCAGCTCGTGGACAGGGGGAGTCACTGAAGCTTTCTTT.

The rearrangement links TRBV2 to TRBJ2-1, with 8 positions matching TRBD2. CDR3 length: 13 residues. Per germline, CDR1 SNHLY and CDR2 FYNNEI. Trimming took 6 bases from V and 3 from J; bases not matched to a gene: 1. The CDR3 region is CASSGGDYNEQFF. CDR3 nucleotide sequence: TGTGCCAGCAGCGGGGGGGACTACAATGAGCAGTTCTTC. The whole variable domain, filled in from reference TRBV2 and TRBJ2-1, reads EPEVTQTPSHQVTQMGQEVILRCVPISNHLYFYWYRQILGQKVEFLVSFYNNEISEKSEIFDDQFSVERPDGSNFTLKIRSTKLEDSAMYFCASSGGDYNEQFFGPGTRLTVL.